A single sample is the source of the 6 T cell receptor beta chains below, sequenced in a study of T cell responses to AZD1222 COVID-19 vaccine. TCRdb keeps only in-frame clones here, not all; method: immunoSEQ multiplex PCR. There are about 170,000 clones in the sample; around nine tenths occur only once, and 0.85% to 1.1% lies in the top ten. Sequencing used peripheral blood, obtained 28 days after the second AZD1222 dose. The receptor source for this set is an adult who received the AZD1222 COVID-19 vaccine.

The chain combines TRBV7-8 with TRBJ1-4; D gene unclear. Trimming shortened V by 5 bases and J by 7 bases, and 11 bases separated the two germline ends. Germline CDR1 and CDR2: SGHVS and FQNEAQ. The length of the CDR3 is 13 residues. CDR3 loop: CASSPFSSEKLFF. The CDR3 DNA follows: TGTGCCAGCAGCCCCTTTAGTTCTGAAAAACTGTTTTTT.

This chain connects TRBV12-3 or TRBV12-4 to TRBJ1-2; the match to TRBD1 covers 7 bases. The CDR3 runs 13 residues. Unmatched junction bases numbered 5, after V lost 6 bases and J lost 4 bases. CDR3 in DNA: TGTGCCAGCAGACCCGACAGGGTCTATGGCTACACCTTC. This sequence encodes CASRPDRVYGYTF.

The chain uses TRBV7-2 and TRBJ2-7, with D perhaps matching TRBD1 (5 bases). Trimming removed 2 bases from V and 4 bases from J, with 9 bases in between. Germline V gives CDR1 SGHTA, CDR2 FQGNSA. The CDR3 runs to 13 residues. CDR3 amino acids: CASSLRGQYEQYF. The CDR3 region has the DNA TGTGCCAGCAGCTTAAGGGGTCAGTACGAGCAGTACTTC.

This clone was seen once. The rearrangement links TRBV15 to TRBJ2-7; 9 nucleotides match TRBD1. Germline V CDR1 and CDR2: LNHNV, YYDKDF (reference sequence). There are 18 residues in the CDR3. The V and J ends lost 1 base and 6 bases, in that order; junction bases with no gene match: 16. CDR3 nucleotides: TGTGCCACCAGCAGAGGAGTGGAAATTGGGACAGGGAACTTCGAGCAGTACTTC. Its protein is CATSRGVEIGTGNFEQYF.

Only a few counts were recorded for this clone. This chain uses TRBV10-3 with TRBJ2-5, with D uncertain. Between the trimmed V and J ends, which lost 4 bases and 1 base, there was a span of 7 bases. Germline V gene sequence: CDR1 ENHRY, CDR2 SYGVKD. There are 13 residues in the CDR3. CDR3: CAISGTTQETQYF. The CDR3, as DNA: TGTGCCATCAGTGGAACTACCCAAGAGACCCAGTACTTC.

The rearrangement uses TRBV12-3 or TRBV12-4 and TRBJ2-3; D not resolved. This CDR3 spans 12 amino acids. V lost 6 bases and J 4 bases, leaving 8 bases between the germline ends. CDR3 loop: CASRPQADTQYF. The CDR3 nucleotides are TGTGCCAGCAGACCCCAGGCAGATACGCAGTATTTT.